This is a list of T cell receptor beta chains from one sample in a study of blood T cell repertoires in COVID-19. The table came from immunoSEQ multiplex PCR; TCRdb's copy has only in-frame clones and leaves some out. The sample carries about 350,000 clones, 88% recorded once. The sequenced sample was PBMCs or T cells enriched from blood (not recorded which). These TCRs come from a woman aged 25 to 39 who had been exposed to COVID-19. The CDR3 runs from the conserved cysteine through the conserved F or W. The D gene is left open where the match is weak. Size is stated for part of the rows, as once, few or many counts, or as a class when the clone is expanded.

D	size	V	J	DNA	CDR3
TRBD1	.	TRBV6-4	TRBJ1-5	TGTGCCAGCAGCGGATACGACAGGGACGATCAGCCCCAGCATTTT	CASSGYDRDDQPQHF
.	once	TRBV6-5	TRBJ2-7	TGTGCCAGCAGTTATTGGAGGGAGTCCGAGCAGTACTTC	CASSYWRESEQYF
TRBD2	.	TRBV27	TRBJ2-1	TGTGCCAGCAGTCCGGGAGGGTCGTACAATGAGCAGTTCTTC	CASSPGGSYNEQFF
TRBD2	once	TRBV5-1	TRBJ2-1	TGCGCCAGCAGCCAGGTGCTACTAGCGGAAAATTACAATGAGCAGTTCTTC	CASSQVLLAENYNEQFF
.	.	TRBV14	TRBJ2-7	TGTGCCAGCAGCCAAGGGCTAGCGACTACCTACGAGCAGTACTTC	CASSQGLATTYEQYF
.	.	TRBV6-5	TRBJ1-2	TGTGCCAGCAGTTCCGCGGATGTCTATGGCTACACCTTC	CASSSADVYGYTF
TRBD2	.	TRBV12-5	TRBJ2-5	TGTGCTAGTGGTTCAGGAGGACTAGCGGGGGAGACCCAGTACTTC	CASGSGGLAGETQYF
.	.	TRBV10-3	TRBJ1-5	TGTGCCATCAGTGAGCGGGGGGACACTGATCAGCCCCAGCATTTT	CAISERGDTDQPQHF
.	.	TRBV7-9	TRBJ2-1	TGTGCCAGCGGGAGGATCTCCTACAATGAGCAGTTCTTC	CASGRISYNEQFF
.	.	TRBV28	TRBJ2-2	TGTGCCAGCAGTTTGCGATACGGAGCGGGCAAGAACACCGGGGAGCTGTTTTTT	CASSLRYGAGKNTGELFF
TRBD2	.	TRBV18	TRBJ2-1	TGTGCCAGCTCACCTGGGAGGGGCGGTGGGTCCTACAATGAGCAGTTCTTC	CASSPGRGGGSYNEQFF
.	.	TRBV11-3	TRBJ2-5	TGTGCCAGCAGCTTATCCCTCAGGGAAAGGCAAGAGACCCAGTACTTC	CASSLSLRERQETQYF
.	.	TRBV19	TRBJ2-3	TGTGCCAGTAGTCCCCGGACAGAGCTAAGCACAGATACGCAGTATTTT	CASSPRTELSTDTQYF
TRBD2	.	TRBV6-1	TRBJ2-5	TGTGCCAGCAGTGAAAGGGCGGGAGGGCCGGAGACCCAGTACTTC	CASSERAGGPETQYF
TRBD1	.	TRBV18	TRBJ2-1	TGTGCCAGCTCACCGCGGGACAGGGTGGACGGAAATGAGCAGTTCTTC	CASSPRDRVDGNEQFF
TRBD2	.	TRBV3-1/TRBV3-2	TRBJ2-7	TGTGCCAGCCGGACTAGCGGGAGCCAGTTCGAGCAGTACTTC	CASRTSGSQFEQYF
.	.	TRBV7-9	TRBJ2-1	TGTGCCAGCAGCTTAGAGGGCCGACAGGTGACCTCCTACAATGAGCAGTTCTTC	CASSLEGRQVTSYNEQFF
TRBD1	.	TRBV11-2	TRBJ2-1	TGTGCCAGCAGCCGAGACAGGGGATGGAATGAGCAGTTCTTC	CASSRDRGWNEQFF
TRBD1	.	TRBV15	TRBJ1-1	TGTGCCACCAGCAGAAGACAGGGAAGGACTGAAGCTTTCTTT	CATSRRQGRTEAFF